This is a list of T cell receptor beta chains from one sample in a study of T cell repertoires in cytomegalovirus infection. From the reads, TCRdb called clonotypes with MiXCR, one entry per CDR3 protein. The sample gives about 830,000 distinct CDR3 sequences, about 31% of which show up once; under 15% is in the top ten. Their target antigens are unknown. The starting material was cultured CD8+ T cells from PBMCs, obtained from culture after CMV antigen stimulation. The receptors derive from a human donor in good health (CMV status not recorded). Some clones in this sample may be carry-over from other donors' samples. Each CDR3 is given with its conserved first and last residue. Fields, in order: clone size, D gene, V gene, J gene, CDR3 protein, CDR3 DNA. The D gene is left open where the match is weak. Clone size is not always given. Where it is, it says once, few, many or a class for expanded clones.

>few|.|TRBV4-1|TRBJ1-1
CASSHRQSNTEAFF
TGCGCCAGCAGCCACCGACAGTCAAACACTGAAGCTTTCTTT
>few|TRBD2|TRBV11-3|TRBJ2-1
CASSLGLAGVTSSYNEQFF
TGTGCCAGCAGCTTAGGACTAGCGGGGGTTACGAGCTCCTACAATGAGCAGTTCTTC
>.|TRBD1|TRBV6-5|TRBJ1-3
CASSPDRIGNTIYF
TGTGCCAGCAGTCCGGACAGGATTGGAAACACCATATATTTT
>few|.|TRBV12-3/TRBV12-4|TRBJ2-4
CASSLGTDRDIQYF
TGTGCCAGCAGTTTAGGCACGGACCGTGACATTCAGTACTTC
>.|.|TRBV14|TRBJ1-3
CASSLLGGGAPGNTIYF
TGTGCCAGCAGCCTCCTGGGCGGAGGGGCGCCTGGAAACACCATATATTTT
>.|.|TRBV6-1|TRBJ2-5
CASKFTQGTGETQYF
TGTGCCAGCAAATTTACTCAGGGGACTGGGGAGACCCAGTACTTC
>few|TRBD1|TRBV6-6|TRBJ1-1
CASSYGRGGNTEAFF
TGTGCCAGCAGTTACGGCAGGGGGGGAAACACTGAAGCTTTCTTT
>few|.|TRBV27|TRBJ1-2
CATGAGGGYTF
TGTGCCACTGGGGCCGGGGGCGGCTACACCTTC
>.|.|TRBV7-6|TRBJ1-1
CASSHHPGRNEAFF
TGTGCCAGCAGCCACCACCCGGGCAGAAATGAAGCTTTCTTT
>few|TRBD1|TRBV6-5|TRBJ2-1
CASSYDRADGNEQFF
TGTGCCAGCAGTTATGACAGGGCAGATGGCAATGAGCAGTTCTTC
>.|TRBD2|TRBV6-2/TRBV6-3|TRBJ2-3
CASSYYPSGGTDTQYF
TGTGCCAGCAGTTATTACCCTAGCGGGGGCACAGATACGCAGTATTTT
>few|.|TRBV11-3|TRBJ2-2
CASTGGVDTGELFF
TGTGCCAGCACCGGGGGCGTCGACACCGGGGAGCTGTTTTTT
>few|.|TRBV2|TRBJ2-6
CARAKRSSGANVLTF
TGTGCCAGGGCCAAACGGAGCTCTGGGGCCAACGTCCTGACTTTC
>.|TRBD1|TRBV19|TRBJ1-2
CASSIAPLRGYYYGYTF
TGTGCCAGTAGTATCGCCCCCCTCAGGGGGTACTACTATGGCTACACCTTC
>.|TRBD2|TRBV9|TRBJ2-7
CASSVGSGGLYEQYF
TGTGCCAGCAGCGTAGGGAGCGGGGGCCTCTACGAGCAGTACTTC
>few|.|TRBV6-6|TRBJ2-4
CAIQDGGAKNIQYF
TGTGCCATCCAGGACGGGGGCGCCAAAAACATTCAGTACTTC
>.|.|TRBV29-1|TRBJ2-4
CSVEDPGRLAKNIQYF
TGCAGCGTTGAAGACCCCGGTAGACTAGCCAAAAACATTCAGTACTTC
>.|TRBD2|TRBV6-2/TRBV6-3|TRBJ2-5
CASSYSPSGGSMWHETQYF
TGTGCCAGCAGTTACTCGCCTAGCGGGGGAAGTATGTGGCATGAGACCCAGTACTTC
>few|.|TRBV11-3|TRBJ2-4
CASSSLGPEQTDSAKNIQYF
TGTGCCAGCAGCTCCCTCGGACCAGAACAAACAGACTCAGCCAAAAACATTCAGTACTTC
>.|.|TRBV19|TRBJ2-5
CVSTPGGQLQETQYF
TGTGTCAGTACCCCGGGGGGACAACTACAAGAGACCCAGTACTTC
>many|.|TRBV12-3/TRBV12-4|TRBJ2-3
CASSLEESTDTQYF
TGTGCCAGCAGTTTAGAGGAGAGCACAGATACGCAGTATTTT
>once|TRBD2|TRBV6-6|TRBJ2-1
CASSYPGGPTYNEQFF
TGTGCCAGCAGTTACCCGGGGGGTCCAACCTACAATGAGCAGTTCTTC
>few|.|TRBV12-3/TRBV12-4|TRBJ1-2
CASSLEGPYGYTF
TGTGCCAGCAGTTTGGAGGGCCCCTATGGCTACACCTTC
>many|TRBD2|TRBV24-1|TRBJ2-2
CATSTSGGASGTGELFF
TGTGCCACCAGTACTAGCGGGGGGGCCAGTGGCACCGGGGAGCTGTTTTTT
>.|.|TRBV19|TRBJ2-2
CASKDRPNTGELFF
TGTGCCAGTAAAGACCGACCGAACACCGGGGAGCTGTTTTTT
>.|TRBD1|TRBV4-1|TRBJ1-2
CASSSGTANPNYGYTF
TGCGCCAGCAGTTCCGGGACAGCAAACCCTAACTATGGTTACACCTTC
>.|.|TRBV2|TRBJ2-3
CASRGRYTQYF
TGTGCCAGCAGGGGAAGATATACGCAGTATTTT
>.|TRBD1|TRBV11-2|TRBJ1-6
CASSNTNLQGPPLHF
TGTGCCAGCAGCAATACCAACCTACAGGGGCCACCCCTCCACTTT
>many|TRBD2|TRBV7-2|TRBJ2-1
CASSSTSGTYNEQFF
TGTGCCAGCAGCTCAACTAGCGGAACCTACAATGAGCAGTTCTTC
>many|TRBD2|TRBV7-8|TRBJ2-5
CASSLGGGDRETQYF
TGTGCCAGCAGCTTAGGCGGGGGGGATAGGGAGACCCAGTACTTC
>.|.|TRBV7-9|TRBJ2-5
CASSSDGGLQTQYF
TGTGCCAGCAGCTCCGACGGGGGTTTACAGACCCAGTACTTC
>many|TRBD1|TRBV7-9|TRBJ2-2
CASSQDRGNTGELFF
TGTGCCAGCAGCCAGGACAGGGGTAACACCGGGGAGCTGTTTTTT
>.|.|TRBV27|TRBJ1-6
CASSMRDRRPSPLHF
TGTGCCAGCAGTATGAGAGACAGGCGTCCTTCACCCCTCCACTTT
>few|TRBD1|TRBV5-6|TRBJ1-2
CASSEEVPGQGHYGYTF
TGTGCCAGCAGCGAGGAAGTACCGGGACAGGGACACTATGGCTACACCTTC
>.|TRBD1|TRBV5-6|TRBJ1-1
CASSLGTGEGTEAFF
TGTGCCAGCAGCTTGGGGACAGGAGAGGGCACTGAAGCTTTCTTT